The next 5 T cell receptor beta chains were all read from a single sample in a study of blood T cell repertoires in COVID-19. Method: immunoSEQ multiplex PCR; TCRdb's copy keeps in-frame clones and lacks some. The sample holds a few hundred thousand clones, 86% seen once. What was sequenced was peripheral blood. All receptors derive from a man aged 18-30 years with active or convalescent COVID-19.

V is TRBV7-3 and J is TRBJ2-1; TRBD2 matches 13 bases. The V and J ends lost 5 bases and 7 bases, in that order; junction bases with no gene match: 8. CDR1 SGHTA and CDR2 FQGTGA come from the germline V gene. The CDR3 loop spans 16 amino acids. In DNA form, the CDR3 reads TGTGCCAGCAGCCTAAACCCGGGACTAGCGGGGAATGAGCAGTTCTTC. It encodes CASSLNPGLAGNEQFF.

The V and J genes are TRBV9 and TRBJ2-3, with D perhaps matching TRBD2 (6 bases). Trimming left V 4 bases short and J 5 bases short, with 8 bases between. Germline CDR1 and CDR2: SGDLS and YYNGEE. The CDR3 totals 12 residues. CDR3 sequence (DNA): TGTGCCAGCAGCAGGGAGGTAGATACGCAGTATTTT. This translates into CASSREVDTQYF.

This clone appeared a single time. This rearrangement joins TRBV9 to TRBJ1-1; D not certain. Germline-derived CDR1 and CDR2 are SGDLS and YYNGEE. V was trimmed by 7 bases and J by 3 bases, leaving 19 bases between them. The CDR3 consists of 15 residues. The CDR3 here is CASSKRTGGDTEAFF. The CDR3 region has the DNA TGTGCCAGCTCAAAAAGAACCGGTGGAGACACTGAAGCTTTCTTT.

The rearrangement links TRBV3-1 (or the pseudogene TRBV3-2) to TRBJ2-2, with D possibly being TRBD1 (5 bases). Germline CDR1 and CDR2: LGHDT and YNNKEL (reference sequence). The V gene lost 3 bases and the J gene lost 5 bases, with 10 bases spanning the gap. This CDR3 is built from 14 residues. CDR3 protein: CASSHSGYTGELFF. In DNA, the CDR3 is TGTGCCAGCAGCCATTCAGGGTATACCGGGGAGCTGTTTTTT.

The rearrangement joins TRBV24-1 to TRBJ2-2; D remains ambiguous. From germline, CDR1 is KGHDR and CDR2 SFDVKD. There are 16 residues in the CDR3. V was shortened by 5 bases and J by 2 bases, with 14 bases between the two germline ends. The CDR3 DNA follows: TGTGCCACCAGTGCCGAAGACATCCTTAACACCGGGGAGCTGTTTTTT. Translating gives CATSAEDILNTGELFF.